The present T cell receptor (beta chain) was sequenced within a study of beta chain features in type 1 diabetes. cDNA synthesis used the whole RNA isolate, giving expressed TCRB sequences. Naive, central memory and regulatory T cell samples averaged roughly 3.6 million reads. Generated by immunoSEQ multiplex PCR, the TCRdb table keeps only in-frame clones and is missing some. The sample carries around 44,000 clones, around 52% recorded once. Germline lookup yields CDR1 PRHDT and CDR2 FYEKMQ (reference sequence). Between the trimmed V and J ends, which lost 7 bases and 9 bases, there was a span of 4 bases. This CDR3 region has 9 residues. Overall study findings and caveats: Whether TCRB rearrangement is influenced by HLA type was left unresolved in this analysis.

On this clone: Its target is unknown.

Sequencing was carried out using Tregs from blood. J is TRBJ2-1 and V is TRBV13; D remains unclear. The receptor's source is a woman under 30 in good health. The DNA of the CDR3 is TGTGCCAGCACGTCTGAGCAGTTCTTC. It codes for CASTSEQFF.